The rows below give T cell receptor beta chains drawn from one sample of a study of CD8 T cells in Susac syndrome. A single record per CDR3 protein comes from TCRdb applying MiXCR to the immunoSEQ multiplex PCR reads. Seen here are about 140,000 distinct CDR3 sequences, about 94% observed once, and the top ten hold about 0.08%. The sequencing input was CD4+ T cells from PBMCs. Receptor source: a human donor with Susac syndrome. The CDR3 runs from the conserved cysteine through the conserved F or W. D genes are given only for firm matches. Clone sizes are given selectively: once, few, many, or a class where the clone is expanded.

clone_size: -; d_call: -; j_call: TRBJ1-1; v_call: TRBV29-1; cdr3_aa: CSVVLGTEAFF; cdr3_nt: TGCAGCGTTGTACTAGGGACTGAAGCTTTCTTT
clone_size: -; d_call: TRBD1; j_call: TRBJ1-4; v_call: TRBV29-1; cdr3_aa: CSVGQGGEKLFF; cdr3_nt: TGCAGCGTTGGACAGGGAGGTGAAAAACTGTTTTTT
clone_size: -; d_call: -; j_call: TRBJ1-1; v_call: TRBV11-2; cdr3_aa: CASSFSETEAFF; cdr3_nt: TGTGCCAGCAGCTTTTCGGAAACTGAAGCTTTCTTT
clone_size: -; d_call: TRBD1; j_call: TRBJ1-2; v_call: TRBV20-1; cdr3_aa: CSARRDSYGYTF; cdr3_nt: TGCAGTGCTAGAAGGGACAGCTATGGCTACACCTTC
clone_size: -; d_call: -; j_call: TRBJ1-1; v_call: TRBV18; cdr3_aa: CASSPPIGINTEAFF; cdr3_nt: TGTGCCAGCTCACCACCTATCGGGATTAACACTGAAGCTTTCTTT
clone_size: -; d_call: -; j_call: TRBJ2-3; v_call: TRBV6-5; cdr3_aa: CASSAQGRTDTQYF; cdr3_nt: TGTGCCAGCAGTGCACAGGGGAGGACAGATACGCAGTATTTT
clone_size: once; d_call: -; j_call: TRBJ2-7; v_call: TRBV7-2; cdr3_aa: CASSLARGRSSYEQYF; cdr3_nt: TGTGCCAGCAGCTTAGCGCGTGGGAGAAGCTCCTACGAGCAGTACTTC
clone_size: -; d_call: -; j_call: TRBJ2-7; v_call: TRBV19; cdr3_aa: CASSPDGRDQQYF; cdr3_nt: TGTGCCAGTAGCCCCGACGGTCGGGACCAGCAGTACTTC
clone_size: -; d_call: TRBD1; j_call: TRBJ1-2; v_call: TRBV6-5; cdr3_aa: CASKATGNYGYTF; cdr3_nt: TGTGCCAGCAAAGCGACAGGGAACTATGGCTACACCTTC
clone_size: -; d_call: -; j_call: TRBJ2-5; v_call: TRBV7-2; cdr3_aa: CASSEGTQYF; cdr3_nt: TGTGCCAGCAGTGAAGGTACCCAGTACTTC
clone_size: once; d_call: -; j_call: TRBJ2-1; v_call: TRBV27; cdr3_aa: CASTPGEPTYNEQFF; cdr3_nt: TGTGCCAGCACCCCAGGAGAGCCAACCTACAATGAGCAGTTCTTC
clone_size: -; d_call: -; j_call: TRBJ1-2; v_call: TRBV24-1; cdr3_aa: CATSDLQPAPNGYTF; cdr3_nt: TGTGCCACCAGTGATTTGCAACCGGCCCCTAATGGCTACACCTTC
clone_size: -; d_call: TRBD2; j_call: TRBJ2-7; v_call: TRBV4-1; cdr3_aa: CASSSRTSGTYEQYF; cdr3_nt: TGCGCCAGCAGTTCCAGGACTAGCGGTACATACGAGCAGTACTTC
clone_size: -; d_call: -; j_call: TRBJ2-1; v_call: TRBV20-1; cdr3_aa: CSARVQAHNEQFF; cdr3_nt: TGCAGTGCTAGAGTACAGGCCCACAATGAGCAGTTCTTC
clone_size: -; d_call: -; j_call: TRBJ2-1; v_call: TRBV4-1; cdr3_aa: CASSQDLMRGLEQFF; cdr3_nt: TGCGCCAGCAGCCAAGATCTAATGCGGGGGCTCGAGCAGTTCTTC
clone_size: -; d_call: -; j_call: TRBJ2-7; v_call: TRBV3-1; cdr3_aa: CASSQDRGAERSEQYF; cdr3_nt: TGTGCCAGCAGCCAAGATCGAGGGGCAGAAAGAAGCGAGCAGTACTTC
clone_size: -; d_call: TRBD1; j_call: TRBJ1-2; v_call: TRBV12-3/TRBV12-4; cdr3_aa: CASRHRGHGYTF; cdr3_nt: TGTGCCAGCAGACACAGGGGGCATGGCTACACCTTC
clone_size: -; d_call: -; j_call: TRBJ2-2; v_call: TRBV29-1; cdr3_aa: CSVKTGADTGELFF; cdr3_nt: TGCAGCGTAAAAACAGGCGCGGACACCGGGGAGCTGTTTTTT
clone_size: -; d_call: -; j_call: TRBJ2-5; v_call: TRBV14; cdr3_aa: CASSRDLVQETQYF; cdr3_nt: TGTGCCAGCAGCCGGGACCTGGTTCAAGAGACCCAGTACTTC
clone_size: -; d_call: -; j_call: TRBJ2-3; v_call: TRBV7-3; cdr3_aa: CASSQGITDTQYF; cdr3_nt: TGTGCCAGCAGCCAGGGGATAACAGATACGCAGTATTTT
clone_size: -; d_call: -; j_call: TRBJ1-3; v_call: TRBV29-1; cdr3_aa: CSVRDIGNTIYF; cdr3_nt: TGCAGCGTCCGGGACATTGGAAACACCATATATTTT
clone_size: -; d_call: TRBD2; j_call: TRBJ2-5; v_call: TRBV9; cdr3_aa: CASSVAQRDGETQYF; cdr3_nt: TGTGCCAGCAGCGTAGCCCAGCGGGACGGAGAGACCCAGTACTTC
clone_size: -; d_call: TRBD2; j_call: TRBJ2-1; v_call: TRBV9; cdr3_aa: CASSPIGTSRGNEQFF; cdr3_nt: TGTGCCAGCAGCCCCATCGGGACTAGCCGGGGGAATGAGCAGTTCTTC
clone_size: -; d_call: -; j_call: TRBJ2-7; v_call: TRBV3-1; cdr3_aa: CASSQVQTYEQYF; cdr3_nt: TGTGCCAGCAGCCAAGTGCAGACCTACGAGCAGTACTTC
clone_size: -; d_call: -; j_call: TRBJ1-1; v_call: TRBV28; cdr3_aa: CASRAGGTATEAFF; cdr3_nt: TGTGCCAGCAGAGCTGGGGGGACGGCCACTGAAGCTTTCTTT
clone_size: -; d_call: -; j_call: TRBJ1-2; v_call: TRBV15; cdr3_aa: CATSPQGIYGYTF; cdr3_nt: TGTGCCACCAGCCCACAGGGTATCTATGGCTACACCTTC
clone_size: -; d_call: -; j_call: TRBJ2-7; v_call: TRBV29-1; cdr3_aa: CSATKGGGSYEQYF; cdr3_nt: TGCAGCGCCACGAAGGGAGGGGGCTCCTACGAGCAGTACTTC
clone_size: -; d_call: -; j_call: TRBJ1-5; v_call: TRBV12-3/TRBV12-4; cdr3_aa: CASSNRAGPQHF; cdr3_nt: TGTGCCAGCAGTAACAGGGCTGGGCCCCAGCATTTT
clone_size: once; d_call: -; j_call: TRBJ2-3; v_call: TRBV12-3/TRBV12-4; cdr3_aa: CASSLAAGFSPGTQYF; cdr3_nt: TGTGCCAGCAGTTTAGCGGCGGGCTTCAGCCCAGGAACGCAGTATTTT
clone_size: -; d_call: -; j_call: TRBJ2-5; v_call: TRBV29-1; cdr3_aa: CSVGGGEETQYF; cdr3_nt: TGCAGCGTCGGGGGTGGGGAAGAGACCCAGTACTTC
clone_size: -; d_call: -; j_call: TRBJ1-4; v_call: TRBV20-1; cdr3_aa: CSANTLGATNEKLFF; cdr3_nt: TGCAGTGCTAACACTTTAGGTGCAACTAATGAAAAACTGTTTTTT
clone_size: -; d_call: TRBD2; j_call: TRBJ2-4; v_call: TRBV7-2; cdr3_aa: CASSISGGLAKNIQYF; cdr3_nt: TGTGCCAGCAGCATTAGCGGGGGGCTAGCCAAAAACATTCAGTACTTC
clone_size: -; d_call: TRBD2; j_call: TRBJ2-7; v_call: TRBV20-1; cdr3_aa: CSAPDLREGPYEQYF; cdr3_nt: TGCAGTGCGCCCGACTTGCGGGAGGGCCCCTACGAGCAGTACTTC
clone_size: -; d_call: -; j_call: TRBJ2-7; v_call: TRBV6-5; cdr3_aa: CASGNSRSGQYF; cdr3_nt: TGTGCCAGCGGGAATAGCAGGTCTGGGCAGTACTTC
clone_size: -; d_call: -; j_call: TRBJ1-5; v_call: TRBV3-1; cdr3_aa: CASSQRGPQHF; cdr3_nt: TGTGCCAGCAGCCAGCGGGGGCCCCAGCATTTT
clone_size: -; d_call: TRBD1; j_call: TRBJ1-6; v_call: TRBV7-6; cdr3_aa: CASSAFDRVNSPLHF; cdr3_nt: TGTGCCAGCAGCGCCTTCGACAGGGTGAATTCACCCCTCCACTTT
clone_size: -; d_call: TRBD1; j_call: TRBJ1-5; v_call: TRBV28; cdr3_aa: CATRQGLVQPQHF; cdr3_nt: TGTGCCACCAGACAGGGGCTAGTTCAGCCCCAGCATTTT
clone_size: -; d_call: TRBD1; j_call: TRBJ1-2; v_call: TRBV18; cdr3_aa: CASSPLDRDYGYTF; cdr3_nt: TGTGCCAGCTCACCCCTTGACAGGGACTATGGCTACACCTTC
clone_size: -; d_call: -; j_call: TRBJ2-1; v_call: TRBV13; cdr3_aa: CASSLFYRGESYNEQFF; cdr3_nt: TGTGCCAGCAGCCTATTCTATAGGGGAGAGTCCTACAATGAGCAGTTCTTC
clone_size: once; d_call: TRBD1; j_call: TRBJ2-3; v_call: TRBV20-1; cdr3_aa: CSASAWDRGTDTQYF; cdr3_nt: TGCAGTGCCAGCGCCTGGGACAGGGGGACAGATACGCAGTATTTT
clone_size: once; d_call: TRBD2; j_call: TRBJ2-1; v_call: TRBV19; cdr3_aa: CASSRGTSGGPVGEQFF; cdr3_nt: TGTGCCAGTAGTAGGGGGACTAGCGGGGGTCCCGTGGGTGAGCAGTTCTTC
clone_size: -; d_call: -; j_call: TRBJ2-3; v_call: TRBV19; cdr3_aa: CASSPDWDTQYF; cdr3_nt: TGTGCCAGTAGTCCTGACTGGGATACGCAGTATTTT